This entry lists 10 T cell receptor beta chains sequenced from one sample in a study of blood T cell repertoires in COVID-19. Sequencing was performed with immunoSEQ multiplex PCR; in TCRdb, only in-frame clones are kept and a portion is missing. The sample holds hundreds of thousands of clones; approximately 80% are singletons and the top ten take around 30%. Sequencing was done on a sample of peripheral blood. These receptors originate from a man aged 35-49 years with acute or convalescent COVID-19.

The rearrangement joins TRBV3-1 (or the pseudogene TRBV3-2) to TRBJ2-3; no firm D call. The CDR3 sequence is 17 residues long. In germline, CDR1 is LGHDT, CDR2 YNNKEL (reference sequence). V was trimmed by 0 bases and J by 2 bases, leaving 15 bases between them. CDR3 amino acids: CASSQDLGLPPTDTQYF. The DNA for the CDR3 is TGTGCCAGCAGCCAAGATCTAGGATTGCCGCCCACAGATACGCAGTATTTT.

The V and J genes are TRBV6-6 and TRBJ1-1; 8 nucleotides match TRBD1. The germline gives CDR1 MNHNY, CDR2 SVGAGI (reference sequence). With 4 bases clipped from V and 1 base from J, the junction kept 5 bases outside the gene matches. The CDR3 is made up of 15 amino acids. The CDR3 nucleotides are TGTGCCAGCAGTTTGCAGGGACAGGAGAACACTGAAGCTTTCTTT. Its translation is CASSLQGQENTEAFF.

The chain employs TRBV9 and TRBJ1-4; D remains unclear. The CDR3 sequence is 15 residues long. Germline V CDR1 and CDR2: SGDLS, YYNGEE. Trimming left V 0 bases short and J 7 bases short, with 13 bases between. The DNA for the CDR3 is TGTGCCAGCAGCGTAGATGCCAGGTTCGGTGAAAAACTGTTTTTT. Translation gives CASSVDARFGEKLFF.

CDR3 in DNA: TGTGCCAGCAGCTTGCTTAGTTCAGGTGGCTCCTACAATGAGCAGTTCTTC. This sequence encodes CASSLLSSGGSYNEQFF. V is TRBV5-6 and J is TRBJ2-1; no definite D call. This CDR3 contains 17 residues. Germline V gives CDR1 SGHDT, CDR2 YYEEEE. The V end lost 1 base, the J end lost 0 bases, and 14 bases lay between the germline ends. The variable domain in full, with the rest retrieved from reference TRBV5-6 and TRBJ2-1, is DAGVTQSPTHLIKTRGQQVTLRCSPKSGHDTVSWYQQALGQGPQFIFQYYEEEERQRGNFPDRFSGHQFPNYSSELNVNALLLGDSALYLCASSLLSSGGSYNEQFFGPGTRLTVL.

The chain links TRBV12-3 or TRBV12-4 to TRBJ1-1; D uncertain. CDR3 length: 13 residues. Between the trimmed V and J ends, which lost 6 bases and 0 bases, there was a span of 8 bases. The CDR3 loop reads CASSLSLNTEAFF. The CDR3 DNA reads TGTGCCAGCAGCTTGAGCCTGAACACTGAAGCTTTCTTT.

For this clone: The junction departs from germline at one end; a sequencing error may be responsible. The chain is built from TRBV5-1 and TRBJ1-1; 9 nucleotides match TRBD1. Germline lookup yields CDR1 SGHRS and CDR2 YFSETQ. The CDR3 has 13 residues. The CDR3: CASTLTGGTEAFF. The DNA of the CDR3 is TGCGCCAGCACCTTGACAGGGGGGACTGAAGCTTTCTTT.

The rearrangement uses TRBV2 and TRBJ2-7; 9 bases are shared with TRBD1. V shed 6 bases, J shed 4 bases, and the junction held 16 bases outside the gene matches. In germline, CDR1 is SNHLY, CDR2 FYNNEI. The CDR3 covers 17 residues. The CDR3 DNA follows: TGTGCCAGCAGAAATTTGCGGGCCGGGACAGGGACTTACGAGCAGTACTTC. It yields the protein CASRNLRAGTGTYEQYF.

The chain joins TRBV2 to TRBJ2-2; possibly TRBD1 for D (6 bases). V was shortened by 1 base and J by 3 bases, with 12 bases between the two germline ends. CDR1 is SNHLY and CDR2 is FYNNEI in the germline V gene. This CDR3 has 16 residues. The CDR3 spells CASSEEEKGDTGELFF. CDR3 in DNA: TGTGCCAGCAGTGAAGAGGAAAAGGGGGACACCGGGGAGCTGTTTTTT.

The chain links TRBV7-9 to TRBJ1-2; D may be TRBD1 (5 bases). CDR1 is SEHNR and CDR2 is FQNEAQ in the germline V gene (reference sequence). V was cut by 5 bases and J by 12 bases, with 13 bases left in between. The CDR3 sequence is 11 residues long. The DNA for the CDR3 is TGTGCCAGCAGCCCCCAAGTGGGGCACACCTTC. Translated, it gives CASSPQVGHTF.

This clone was picked up a small number of times. For the CDR3, the DNA is TGTGCCACCAGCAGAGGGCAGGGGAGTCAGCCCCAGCATTTT. Translation gives CATSRGQGSQPQHF. This sequence joins TRBV15 and TRBJ1-5; TRBD1 might be the D (6 bases). The V end lost 1 base, the J end lost 6 bases, and 10 bases lay between the germline ends. Germline V gene data show CDR1 as LNHNV and CDR2 as YYDKDF (reference sequence). The CDR3 sequence is 14 residues long.